The rows below give T cell receptor beta chains drawn from one sample of a study of Ad26.COV2.S vaccination and SARS-CoV-2 variants. Produced via immunoSEQ multiplex PCR; TCRdb's table is partial and in-frame only. The sample holds 350,000 to 500,000 clones, more than 80% seen once. The material sequenced was peripheral blood, taken in a trial of Ad26.COV2.S vaccine versus placebo. The source is a person aged 18-65 years who received the Ad26.COV2.S COVID-19 vaccine or a placebo. Each CDR3 is given with its conserved first and last residue. The D gene is left open where the match is weak. Some rows mark clone size as missing; the rest say once, few, many or name a class of expanded clone.

J | size | V | D | DNA | CDR3
TRBJ2-5 | NA | TRBV25-1 | NA | TGTGCCAGCAGTCTCGTAGGGACCCAGTACTTC | CASSLVGTQYF
TRBJ2-1 | NA | TRBV7-2 | TRBD1 | TGTGCCAGCAGCTTAGTTTTGGGACAGGGATGGGGTGAGCAGTTCTTC | CASSLVLGQGWGEQFF
TRBJ2-2 | NA | TRBV19 | TRBD2 | TGTGCCAGTAGTCCCCCACTAGCGGGAGTGTTCACCGGGGAGCTGTTTTTT | CASSPPLAGVFTGELFF
TRBJ2-7 | NA | TRBV6-5 | TRBD1 | TGTGCCAGCAGTTACTTCCGGGACAGAGACTACGAGCAGTACTTC | CASSYFRDRDYEQYF
TRBJ1-4 | NA | TRBV5-1 | TRBD1 | TGCGCCAGCAGCTTGGCGGGACAGGGTAGCGAAAAACTGTTTTTT | CASSLAGQGSEKLFF
TRBJ2-7 | NA | TRBV25-1 | TRBD2 | TGTGCCAGCAGTGTCGGGACTAGTAAACTCGAGCAGTACTTC | CASSVGTSKLEQYF
TRBJ2-7 | NA | TRBV18 | NA | TGTGCCAGCTCACCAGGGGGGCACCACGAGCAGTACTTC | CASSPGGHHEQYF
TRBJ1-5 | NA | TRBV5-1 | NA | TGCGCCAGCAGCTTGGACGGTAATAGCAATCAGCCCCAGCATTTT | CASSLDGNSNQPQHF
TRBJ1-1 | NA | TRBV5-5 | NA | TGTGCCAGCAGCTTCGGCAGGGTCACTGAAGCTTTCTTT | CASSFGRVTEAFF
TRBJ2-5 | NA | TRBV2 | NA | TGTGCCAGCAGTGAGGCTAGCGAGGAGACCCAGTACTTC | CASSEASEETQYF
TRBJ1-1 | NA | TRBV12-3/TRBV12-4 | NA | TGTGCCAGCGGCAAGTGGAACACTGAAGCTTTCTTT | CASGKWNTEAFF
TRBJ2-7 | NA | TRBV4-3 | TRBD1 | TGCGCCAGCAGCCGAGGACAGGGCTACGAGCAGTACTTC | CASSRGQGYEQYF
TRBJ2-7 | NA | TRBV27 | NA | TGTGCCAGCAATCACGGGTACGAGCAGTACTTC | CASNHGYEQYF
TRBJ2-6 | NA | TRBV5-1 | NA | TGCGCCAGCAGCTTGGAACTCTCTGGGGCCAACGTCCTGACTTTC | CASSLELSGANVLTF
TRBJ2-1 | NA | TRBV18 | NA | TGTGCCAGCTCACCATTGACCTATGAGCAGTTCTTC | CASSPLTYEQFF
TRBJ2-5 | NA | TRBV10-3 | TRBD2 | TGTGCCATCAGTGAGTCGTTAGCGGGAGAGGGGGAGACCCAGTACTTC | CAISESLAGEGETQYF
TRBJ2-7 | NA | TRBV27 | TRBD1 | TGTGCCAGCAGTCTGGACAGGGTTAACGAGCAGTACTTC | CASSLDRVNEQYF
TRBJ2-1 | NA | TRBV9 | TRBD2 | TGTGCCAGCAGCGCTAGCGGGAGTGGATACAATGAGCAGTTCTTC | CASSASGSGYNEQFF
TRBJ2-5 | NA | TRBV5-1 | NA | TGCGCCAGCAGCCCAACGGGGGCAGTTGGGGTAGAGACCCAGTACTTC | CASSPTGAVGVETQYF
TRBJ2-5 | NA | TRBV5-6 | NA | TGTGCCAGCAGCTTGGCCAGTGGGGCGGAGACCCAGTACTTC | CASSLASGAETQYF
TRBJ1-6 | NA | TRBV19 | NA | TGTGCCAGTAGTACCGGGACACTAAATTCACCCCTCCACTTT | CASSTGTLNSPLHF
TRBJ1-1 | NA | TRBV2 | NA | TGTGCCAGCGGCCAGACATCTGAAGCTTTCTTT | CASGQTSEAFF
TRBJ2-3 | once | TRBV9 | TRBD2 | TGTGCCAGCAGCCCCGGGACTAGCGGGAGAGCAGATACGCAGTATTTT | CASSPGTSGRADTQYF
TRBJ2-1 | NA | TRBV6-5 | NA | TGTGCCAGCAGTAGAACAGGGACCGGGGGCAATGAGCAGTTCTTC | CASSRTGTGGNEQFF
TRBJ2-5 | NA | TRBV30 | NA | TGTGCCTGGAGTAAAGTAGTTGAGACCCAGTACTTC | CAWSKVVETQYF
TRBJ1-2 | NA | TRBV10-1 | NA | TGCGCCAGCAGCGAGTCGGGGGCCGGTGGCTACACCTTC | CASSESGAGGYTF